A selection of T cell receptor beta chains follows, all from one sample in a study of shared clonotypes between healthy human individuals. Sequenced by immunoSEQ multiplex PCR; TCRdb stores in-frame clones only, minus some. Here the sample spans roughly 2.4 million clones, about 94% being singletons. The material sequenced was naive CD4+ T cells sorted from blood. The receptors here all came from a man aged 18 to 29 in good health. The CDR3 runs from the conserved cysteine through the conserved F or W.

j_call: TRBJ1-6
v_call: TRBV9
cdr3_aa: CASSEGGSYNSPLHF

j_call: TRBJ2-7
v_call: TRBV2
cdr3_aa: CASREDRGTGEQYF

j_call: TRBJ2-7
v_call: TRBV5-1
cdr3_aa: CASSFEGGGVDEQYF

j_call: TRBJ2-7
v_call: TRBV5-6
cdr3_aa: CASTRTGPEQYF

j_call: TRBJ2-7
v_call: TRBV6-1
cdr3_aa: CASSEYRAYEQYF

j_call: TRBJ1-4
v_call: TRBV5-1
cdr3_aa: CASSLTGATNEKLFF

j_call: TRBJ1-4
v_call: TRBV6-1
cdr3_aa: CASGGTVGEKLFF

j_call: TRBJ2-1
v_call: TRBV1
cdr3_aa: CTGKTSGPYNEQFF

j_call: TRBJ1-2
v_call: TRBV19
cdr3_aa: CASTPQGVGYGYTF

j_call: TRBJ2-7
v_call: TRBV9
cdr3_aa: CASSGTEQGVGYEQYF

j_call: TRBJ1-5
v_call: TRBV6-6
cdr3_aa: CASSPGTGKNQPQHF

j_call: TRBJ2-1
v_call: TRBV10-1
cdr3_aa: CASSGLTSGRFNEQFF

j_call: TRBJ2-1
v_call: TRBV5-1
cdr3_aa: CASSYGRAGSYNEQFF

j_call: TRBJ2-7
v_call: TRBV7-2
cdr3_aa: CASSLLGQGAYEQYF

j_call: TRBJ1-1
v_call: TRBV30
cdr3_aa: CAWRGYTEAFF

j_call: TRBJ2-1
v_call: TRBV5-1
cdr3_aa: CASSSDWVQFF

j_call: TRBJ2-6
v_call: TRBV9
cdr3_aa: CASSGRVTNVLTF

j_call: TRBJ2-3
v_call: TRBV20-1
cdr3_aa: CSAREGGTQYF

j_call: TRBJ2-5
v_call: TRBV12-5
cdr3_aa: CASGPGQGQETQYF

j_call: TRBJ2-7
v_call: TRBV5-4
cdr3_aa: CASSPGTSGGVRHEQYF

j_call: TRBJ2-7
v_call: TRBV6-1
cdr3_aa: CASIKTPKGTYEQYF

j_call: TRBJ1-3
v_call: TRBV18
cdr3_aa: CASSPRESGNTIYF

j_call: TRBJ1-2
v_call: TRBV30
cdr3_aa: CAWSSLYGYTF

j_call: TRBJ1-4
v_call: TRBV7-9
cdr3_aa: CASRLTGVNEKLFF

j_call: TRBJ1-3
v_call: TRBV14
cdr3_aa: CAGLCRPVSGNTIYF

j_call: TRBJ2-7
v_call: TRBV4-1
cdr3_aa: CASSQGFGAPEQYF

j_call: TRBJ2-1
v_call: TRBV18
cdr3_aa: CASSPQQGDEQFF

j_call: TRBJ2-3
v_call: TRBV7-2
cdr3_aa: CASRPTGGSGSDF

j_call: TRBJ1-2
v_call: TRBV6-1
cdr3_aa: CASSPDRASYGYTF

j_call: TRBJ1-5
v_call: TRBV5-6
cdr3_aa: CASSLYQQPQHF

j_call: TRBJ2-7
v_call: TRBV4-1
cdr3_aa: CASSQVETISSYEQYF

j_call: TRBJ1-4
v_call: TRBV10-3
cdr3_aa: CAISEGQGGNEKLFF

j_call: TRBJ2-1
v_call: TRBV2
cdr3_aa: CASSEEAGGEQFF

j_call: TRBJ1-3
v_call: TRBV11-2
cdr3_aa: CASSLGGRGNTIYF

j_call: TRBJ1-2
v_call: TRBV12-2
cdr3_aa: CASRTGGSYGYTF

j_call: TRBJ2-3
v_call: TRBV29-1
cdr3_aa: CSAGTGTATDTQYF

j_call: TRBJ2-7
v_call: TRBV6-4
cdr3_aa: CASSDRNRVRVAEQYF